The 2 T cell receptor beta chains below were found in one sample sequenced in a study of T cells in Graves' hyperthyroidism and ophthalmopathy. Amplified TCR beta CDR3 regions came from RNA transcripts. HTBI primers were the set used in a first-round RT-PCR of the TCR CDR3. TCRdb reanalysed the multiplex PCR reads using MiXCR and keeps one entry per CDR3 protein. The table includes over 450,000 distinct CDR3 sequences, 15% to 20% detected once. Sequenced input: blood. These receptors came from a woman under 30 with Graves' ophthalmopathy.

This rearrangement joins TRBV20-1 to TRBJ2-7; possibly TRBD2 for D (5 bases). The germline gives CDR1 DFQATT, CDR2 SNEGSKA (reference sequence). This CDR3 has 13 amino acids. The germline V and J ends were trimmed by 6 bases and 0 bases, with 12 bases remaining between them. CDR3 sequence (DNA): TGCAGTGCCCCGAGGGCTTCCTCCTACGAGCAGTACTTC. Its translation: CSAPRASSYEQYF.

This clonotype showed up many times. This sequence joins TRBV12-3 or TRBV12-4 and TRBJ2-3; D remains unclear. The CDR3 runs to 16 residues. V shed 4 bases and J shed 2 bases, with 16 bases lying between them. For the CDR3, the DNA is TGTGCCAGCAGTTCGTTACAAACCGCGATCACAGATACGCAGTATTTT. Translated, it gives CASSSLQTAITDTQYF.